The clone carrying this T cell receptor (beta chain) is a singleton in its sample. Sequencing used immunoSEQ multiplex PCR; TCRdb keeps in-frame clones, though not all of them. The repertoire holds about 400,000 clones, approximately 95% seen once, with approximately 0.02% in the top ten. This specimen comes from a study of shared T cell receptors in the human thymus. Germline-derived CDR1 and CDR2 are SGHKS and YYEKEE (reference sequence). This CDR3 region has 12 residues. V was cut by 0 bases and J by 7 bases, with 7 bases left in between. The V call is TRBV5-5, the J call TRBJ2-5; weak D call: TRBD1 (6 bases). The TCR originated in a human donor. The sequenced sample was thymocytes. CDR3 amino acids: CASSLGGGTQYF. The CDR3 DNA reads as TGTGCCAGCAGCTTGGGAGGGGGGACCCAGTACTTC.